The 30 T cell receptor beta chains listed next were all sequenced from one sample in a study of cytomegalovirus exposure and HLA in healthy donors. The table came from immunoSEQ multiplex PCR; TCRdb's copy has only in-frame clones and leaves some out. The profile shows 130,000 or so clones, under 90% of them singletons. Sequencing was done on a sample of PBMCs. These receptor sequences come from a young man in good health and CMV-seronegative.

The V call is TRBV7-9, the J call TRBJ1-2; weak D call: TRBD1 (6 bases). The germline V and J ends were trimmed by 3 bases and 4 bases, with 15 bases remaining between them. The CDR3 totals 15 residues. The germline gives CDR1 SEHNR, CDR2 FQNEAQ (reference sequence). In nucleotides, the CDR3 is TGTGCCAGCAGCTTTGGACAGCCAAGTGCCTATGGCTACACCTTC. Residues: CASSFGQPSAYGYTF. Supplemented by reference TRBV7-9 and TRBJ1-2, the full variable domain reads DTGVSQNPRHKITKRGQNVTFRCDPISEHNRLYWYRQTLGQGPEFLTYFQNEAQLEKSRLLSDRFSAERPKGSFSTLEIQRTEQGDSAMYLCASSFGQPSAYGYTFGSGTRLTVV.

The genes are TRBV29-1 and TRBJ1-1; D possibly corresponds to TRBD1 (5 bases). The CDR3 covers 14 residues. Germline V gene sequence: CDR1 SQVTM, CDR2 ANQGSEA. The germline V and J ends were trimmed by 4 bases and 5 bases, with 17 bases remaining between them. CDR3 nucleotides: TGCAGCGTTGTGATGGGGGGTCGAGTAACTGAAGCTTTCTTT. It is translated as CSVVMGGRVTEAFF.

CDR3 sequence reads: CASSLPGGGPLGYTF. CDR3 sequence (DNA): TGTGCCAGCAGCTTACCCGGGGGAGGCCCCCTTGGCTACACCTTC. The chain combines TRBV7-2 with TRBJ1-2, with D possibly TRBD1 on 5 matching bases. The V end lost 2 bases, the J end lost 7 bases, and 17 bases lay between the germline ends. The CDR3 extends over 15 amino acids. CDR1 and CDR2 (germline): SGHTA, FQGNSA.

The CDR3 here is CASSLSDSGSSGELFF. Written as DNA, the CDR3 is TGTGCCAGCAGTTTATCGGACAGTGGAAGTAGCGGGGAGCTGTTTTTT. The rearrangement links TRBV27 to TRBJ2-2, with D perhaps TRBD1 (6 bases). Germline V gene lookup returns CDR1 MNHEY and CDR2 SMNVEV (reference sequence). Trimming cost V 0 bases and J 7 bases, with 15 bases left between them. This CDR3 is 16 amino acids long.

The CDR3: CASRTNSGHLYEQYF. CDR3 bases: TGTGCCAGCAGGACAAACAGTGGACACCTCTACGAGCAGTACTTC. This sequence joins TRBV25-1 and TRBJ2-7; tentative D call: TRBD1 (5 bases). Trimming took 6 bases from V and 3 from J, leaving 18 bases between them. This CDR3 is built from 15 residues. Germline V lookup: CDR1 MGHDK, CDR2 SYGVNS.

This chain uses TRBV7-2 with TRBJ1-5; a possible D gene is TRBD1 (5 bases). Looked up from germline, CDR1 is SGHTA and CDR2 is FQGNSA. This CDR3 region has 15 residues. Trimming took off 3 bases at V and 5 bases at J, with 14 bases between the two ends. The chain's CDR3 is CASSFTPQGHQPQHF. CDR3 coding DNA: TGTGCCAGCAGCTTCACCCCCCAGGGCCATCAGCCCCAGCATTTT.

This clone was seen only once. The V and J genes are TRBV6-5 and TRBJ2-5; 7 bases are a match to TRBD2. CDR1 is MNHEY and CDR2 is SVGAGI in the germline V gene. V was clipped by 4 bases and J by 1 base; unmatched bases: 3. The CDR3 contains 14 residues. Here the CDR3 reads CASSFSSGQETQYF. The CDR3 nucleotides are TGTGCCAGCAGTTTCTCTAGCGGCCAAGAGACCCAGTACTTC.

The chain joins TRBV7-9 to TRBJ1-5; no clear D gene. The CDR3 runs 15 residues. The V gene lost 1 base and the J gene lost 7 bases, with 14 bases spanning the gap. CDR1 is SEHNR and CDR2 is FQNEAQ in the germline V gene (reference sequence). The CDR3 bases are TGTGCCAGCAGCTTAGGAGACGGGAAAAGCCAGCCCCAGCATTTT. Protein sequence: CASSLGDGKSQPQHF.

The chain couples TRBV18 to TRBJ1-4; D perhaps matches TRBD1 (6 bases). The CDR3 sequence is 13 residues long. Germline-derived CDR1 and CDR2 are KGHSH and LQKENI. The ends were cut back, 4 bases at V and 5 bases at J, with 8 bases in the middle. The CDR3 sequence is CASSRGQNEKLFF. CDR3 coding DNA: TGTGCCAGCTCACGCGGACAGAATGAAAAACTGTTTTTT. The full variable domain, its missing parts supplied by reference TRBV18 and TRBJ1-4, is NAGVMQNPRHLVRRRGQEARLRCSPMKGHSHVYWYRQLPEEGLKFMVYLQKENIIDESGMPKERFSAEFPKEGPSILRIQQVVRGDSAAYFCASSRGQNEKLFFGSGTQLSVL.

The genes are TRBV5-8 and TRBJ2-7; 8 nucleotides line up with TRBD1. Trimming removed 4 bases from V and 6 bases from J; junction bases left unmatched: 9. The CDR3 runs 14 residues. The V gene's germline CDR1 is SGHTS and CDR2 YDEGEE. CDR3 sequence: CASSPWTGLGEQYF. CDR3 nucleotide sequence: TGTGCCAGCAGCCCATGGACAGGGTTGGGCGAGCAGTACTTC.

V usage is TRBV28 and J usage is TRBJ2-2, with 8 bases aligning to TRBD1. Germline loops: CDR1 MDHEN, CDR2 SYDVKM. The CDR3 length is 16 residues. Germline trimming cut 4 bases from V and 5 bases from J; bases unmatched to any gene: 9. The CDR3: CASSSQRTGGTGELFF. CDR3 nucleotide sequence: TGTGCCAGCAGTTCCCAGAGAACAGGGGGTACCGGGGAGCTGTTTTTT.

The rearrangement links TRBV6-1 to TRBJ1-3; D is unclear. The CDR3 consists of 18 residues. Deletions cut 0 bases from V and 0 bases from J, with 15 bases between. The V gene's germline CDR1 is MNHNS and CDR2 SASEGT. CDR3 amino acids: CASSEAYPSADSGNTIYF. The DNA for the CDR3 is TGTGCCAGCAGTGAAGCCTACCCGTCGGCGGACTCTGGAAACACCATATATTTT.

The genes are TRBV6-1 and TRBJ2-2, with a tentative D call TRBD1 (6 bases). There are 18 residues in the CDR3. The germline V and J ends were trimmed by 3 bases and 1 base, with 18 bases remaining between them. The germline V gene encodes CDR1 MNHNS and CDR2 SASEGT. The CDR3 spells CASSETTGPFWNTGELFF. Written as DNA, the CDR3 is TGTGCCAGCAGTGAGACGACAGGCCCCTTTTGGAACACCGGGGAGCTGTTTTTT.

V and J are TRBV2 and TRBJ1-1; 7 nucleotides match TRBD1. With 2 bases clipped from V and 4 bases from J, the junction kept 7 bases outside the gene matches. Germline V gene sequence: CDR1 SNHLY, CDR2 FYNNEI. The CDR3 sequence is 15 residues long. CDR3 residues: CASSERGQPGTEAFF. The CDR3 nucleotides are TGTGCCAGCAGTGAAAGGGGACAGCCAGGCACTGAAGCTTTCTTT.

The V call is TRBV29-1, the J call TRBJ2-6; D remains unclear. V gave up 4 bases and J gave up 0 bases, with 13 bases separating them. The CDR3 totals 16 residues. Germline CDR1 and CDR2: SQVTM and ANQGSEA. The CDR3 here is CSVADRVDSGANVLTF. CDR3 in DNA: TGCAGCGTTGCCGACCGGGTGGACTCTGGGGCCAACGTCCTGACTTTC.

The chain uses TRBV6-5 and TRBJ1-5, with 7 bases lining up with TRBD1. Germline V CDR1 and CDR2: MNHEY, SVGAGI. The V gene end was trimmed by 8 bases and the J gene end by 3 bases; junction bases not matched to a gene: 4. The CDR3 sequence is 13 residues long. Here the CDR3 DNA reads TGTGCCAGCCGGGACAGAAACAATCAGCCCCAGCATTTT. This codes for CASRDRNNQPQHF.

The CDR3 is CATLGAGTGNTGELFF. The CDR3 nucleotides read TGTGCCACCCTGGGGGCCGGGACGGGGAACACCGGGGAGCTGTTTTTT. The chain joins TRBV7-9 to TRBJ2-2, with a weak D call TRBD1 (6 bases). Trimming cost V 10 bases and J 1 base, with 19 bases left between them. Germline-derived CDR1 and CDR2 are SEHNR and FQNEAQ (reference sequence). The CDR3 loop spans 16 amino acids.

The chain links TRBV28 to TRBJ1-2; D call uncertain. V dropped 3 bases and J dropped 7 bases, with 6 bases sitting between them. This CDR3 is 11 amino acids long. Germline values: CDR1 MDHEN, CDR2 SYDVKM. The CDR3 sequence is CASSFSSGYTF. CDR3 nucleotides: TGTGCCAGCAGTTTCTCCAGTGGCTACACCTTC.

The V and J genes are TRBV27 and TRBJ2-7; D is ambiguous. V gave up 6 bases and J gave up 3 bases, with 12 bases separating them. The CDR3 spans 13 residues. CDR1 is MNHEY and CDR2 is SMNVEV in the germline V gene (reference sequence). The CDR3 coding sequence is TGTGCCAGCAGGCTCGGTCTTCTCTACGAGCAGTACTTC. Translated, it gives CASRLGLLYEQYF.

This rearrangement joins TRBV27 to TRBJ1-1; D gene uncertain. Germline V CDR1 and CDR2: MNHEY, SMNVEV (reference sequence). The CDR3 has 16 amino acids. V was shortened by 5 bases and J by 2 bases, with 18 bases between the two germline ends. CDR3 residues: CASSEIRAGGNTEAFF. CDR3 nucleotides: TGTGCCAGCAGTGAGATAAGGGCGGGTGGCAACACTGAAGCTTTCTTT.

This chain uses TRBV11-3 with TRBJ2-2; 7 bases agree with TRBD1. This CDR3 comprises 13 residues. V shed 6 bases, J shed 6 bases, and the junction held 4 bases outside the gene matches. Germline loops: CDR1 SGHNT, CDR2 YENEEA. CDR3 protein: CASSWGQSGELFF. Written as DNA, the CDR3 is TGTGCCAGCAGTTGGGGACAGTCCGGGGAGCTGTTTTTT.

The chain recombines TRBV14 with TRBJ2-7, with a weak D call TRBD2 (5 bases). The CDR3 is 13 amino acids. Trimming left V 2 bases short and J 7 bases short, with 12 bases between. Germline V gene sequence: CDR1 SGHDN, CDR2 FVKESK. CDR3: CASSQFRGSEQYF. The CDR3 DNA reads TGTGCCAGCAGCCAATTCCGGGGATCGGAGCAGTACTTC.

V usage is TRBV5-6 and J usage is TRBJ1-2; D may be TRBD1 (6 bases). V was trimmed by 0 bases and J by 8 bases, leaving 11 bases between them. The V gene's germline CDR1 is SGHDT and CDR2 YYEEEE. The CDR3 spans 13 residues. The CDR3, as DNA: TGTGCCAGCAGCTTGGCGGCAGGGGAAGGCTACACCTTC. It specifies CASSLAAGEGYTF. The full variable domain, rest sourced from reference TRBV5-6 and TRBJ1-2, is DAGVTQSPTHLIKTRGQQVTLRCSPKSGHDTVSWYQQALGQGPQFIFQYYEEEERQRGNFPDRFSGHQFPNYSSELNVNALLLGDSALYLCASSLAAGEGYTFGSGTRLTVV.

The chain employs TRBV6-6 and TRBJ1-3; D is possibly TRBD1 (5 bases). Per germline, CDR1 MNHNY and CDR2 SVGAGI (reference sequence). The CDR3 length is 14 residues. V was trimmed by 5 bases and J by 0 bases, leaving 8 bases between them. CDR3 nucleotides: TGTGCCAGCAGTATTGACAGCTCTGGAAACACCATATATTTT. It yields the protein CASSIDSSGNTIYF.

As DNA, the CDR3 is TGTGCCAGCAGCCGCGACAGATACAATGAAAAACTGTTTTTT. Translation gives CASSRDRYNEKLFF. The V call is TRBV11-2, the J call TRBJ1-4, with D maybe TRBD1 (5 bases). Germline assignment: CDR1 SGHAT and CDR2 FQNNGV. V was trimmed by 5 bases and J by 5 bases, leaving 12 bases between them. The CDR3 consists of 14 residues.

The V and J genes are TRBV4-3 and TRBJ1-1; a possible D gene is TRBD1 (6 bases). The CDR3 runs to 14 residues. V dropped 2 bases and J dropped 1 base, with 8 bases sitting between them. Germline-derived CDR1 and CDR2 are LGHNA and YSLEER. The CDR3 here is CASSQLTGNTEAFF. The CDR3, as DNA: TGCGCCAGCAGCCAACTGACAGGGAACACTGAAGCTTTCTTT.

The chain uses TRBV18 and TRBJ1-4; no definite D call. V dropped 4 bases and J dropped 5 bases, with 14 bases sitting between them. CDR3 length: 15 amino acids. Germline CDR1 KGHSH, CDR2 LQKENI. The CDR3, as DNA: TGTGCCAGCTCACATGAGAGGGTCAGGAATGAAAAACTGTTTTTT. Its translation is CASSHERVRNEKLFF.

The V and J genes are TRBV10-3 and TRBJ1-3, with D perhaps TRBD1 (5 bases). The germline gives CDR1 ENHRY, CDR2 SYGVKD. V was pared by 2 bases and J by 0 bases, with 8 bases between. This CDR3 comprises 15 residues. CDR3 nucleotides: TGTGCCATCAGTGAGCAGGGCTTCTCTGGAAACACCATATATTTT. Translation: CAISEQGFSGNTIYF.

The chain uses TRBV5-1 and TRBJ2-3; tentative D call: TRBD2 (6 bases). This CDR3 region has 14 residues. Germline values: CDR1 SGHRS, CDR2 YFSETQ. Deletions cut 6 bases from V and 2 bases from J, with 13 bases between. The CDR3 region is CASTFGGDTDTQYF. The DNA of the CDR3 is TGCGCCAGCACCTTCGGGGGAGACACAGATACGCAGTATTTT.

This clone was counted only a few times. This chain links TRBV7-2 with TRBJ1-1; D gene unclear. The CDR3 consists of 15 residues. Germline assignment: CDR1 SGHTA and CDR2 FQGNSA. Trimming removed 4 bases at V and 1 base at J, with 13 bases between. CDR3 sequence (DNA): TGTGCCAGCAGCTCGAGGGTCAGGAGGAACACTGAAGCTTTCTTT. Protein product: CASSSRVRRNTEAFF.